This T cell receptor (beta chain) was captured in a study of T cells in Graves' hyperthyroidism and ophthalmopathy. Study summary: Blood was drawn when the patient was first diagnosed and still untreated. Study-level results: Ophthalmopathy onset followed model prediction by a median about six months. Within blood appeared most thyroid clonotypes that had expanded above 0.001.

On this clonotype itself: Its antigen is as yet unknown.

What was amplified from RNA transcripts were TCR beta CDR3 regions. The HTBI primer set drove a first-round RT-PCR of the TCR CDR3. TCRdb re-analysed the multiplex PCR reads in MiXCR, keeping a single row per CDR3 protein. The repertoire consists of around 290,000 distinct CDR3 sequences, with about 17% occurring once and the leading ten covering approximately 60%. The sample consisted of blood. The receptor was derived from a woman aged 60-75 years with Graves' ophthalmopathy.

The CDR3 DNA reads as TGTGCCAGCCGATCGGCGGGGGGGTTGTACGAGCAGTACTTC. Encoded protein: CASRSAGGLYEQYF. V is TRBV6-1 and J is TRBJ2-7, with TRBD2 matching 9 bases. J lost 4 bases, V lost 8 bases, and 9 bases had no gene match. The CDR3 extends over 14 amino acids. Germline CDR1 and CDR2: MNHNS and SASEGT.